This T cell receptor beta chain was identified in a study of T cells in Graves' hyperthyroidism and ophthalmopathy. The TCR beta CDR3 regions underwent amplification using RNA transcripts as the source. The HTBI primer set served for first-round RT-PCR of the TCR CDR3. TCRdb ran MiXCR on the multiplex PCR reads and lists one entry per CDR3 protein. The sample yields under 65,000 distinct CDR3 sequences, approximately 57% seen once. Termini included, the CDR3 measures 14 amino acids. The germline gives CDR1 SGHRS, CDR2 YFSETQ. Turning to this clonotype: A read error is likely, as this CDR3 ends without the conserved phenylalanine or tryptophan. Because the CDR3's place on the DNA is in doubt, the DNA is left out and the CDR3 is given as listed by TCRdb.

This sequence was found in an older woman with Graves' ophthalmopathy. This sequence joins TRBV5-1 and TRBJ2-2; whether TRBD2, the table's D call, matches the DNA was not checked. Material: blood. This chain's CDR3 is CASSSTSRGGERFC.